A single sample is the source of the 26 T cell receptor beta chains below, sequenced in a study of shared T cell receptors in the human thymus. Profiling relied on immunoSEQ multiplex PCR, and the TCRdb table lists in-frame clones only, not all of them. The sample carries about 380,000 clones, 95% recorded once. The sample consisted of thymocytes. The receptors shown here come from a human donor.

The chain links TRBV28 to TRBJ1-1; D uncertain. Deletions cut 5 bases from V and 2 bases from J, with 9 bases between. Germline loops: CDR1 MDHEN, CDR2 SYDVKM. There are 13 residues in the CDR3. CDR3 loop: CASSPTSNTEAFF. Here the CDR3 DNA reads TGTGCCAGCAGTCCAACGTCAAACACTGAAGCTTTCTTT.

This clone was counted once. CDR3 nucleotide sequence: TGTGCCAGCAGTTTCTCAACTGGTGTCCCCTCTGACTATGGCTACACCTTC. Amino acids: CASSFSTGVPSDYGYTF. The chain is built from TRBV28 and TRBJ1-2; D is uncertain. The V gene's germline CDR1 is MDHEN and CDR2 SYDVKM. This CDR3 has 17 residues. V shed 3 bases and J shed 3 bases, with 20 bases lying between them.

This clone has just a few counts. V is TRBV28 and J is TRBJ1-5; D may be TRBD1 (6 bases). The CDR3 covers 15 residues. V was cut by 6 bases and J by 5 bases, with 17 bases left in between. Germline values: CDR1 MDHEN, CDR2 SYDVKM. CDR3 nucleotide sequence: TGTGCCAGCAGCCCCCGGACAGAGAAGTATCAGCCCCAGCATTTT. Amino acids: CASSPRTEKYQPQHF.

V gene TRBV15 combines with J gene TRBJ2-7; 7 nucleotides line up with TRBD2. The V gene's germline CDR1 is LNHNV and CDR2 YYDKDF (reference sequence). The CDR3 sequence is 16 residues long. V trimming: 0 bases; J trimming: 6 bases; junction bases outside the gene matches: 11. CDR3 amino acids: CATSRDKSGGVGEQYF. The CDR3 coding sequence is TGTGCCACCAGCAGAGATAAGTCGGGGGGAGTGGGCGAGCAGTACTTC.

This chain joins TRBV10-1 and TRBJ2-1; 9 bases are a match to TRBD2. From germline, CDR1 is WNHNN and CDR2 SYGVQD (reference sequence). The CDR3 has 17 amino acids. V trimming: 3 bases; J trimming: 7 bases; junction bases outside the gene matches: 13. CDR3 residues: CASSDPIAGGPLNEQFF. DNA for the CDR3: TGCGCCAGCAGTGACCCGATCGCGGGAGGGCCTTTGAATGAGCAGTTCTTC.

CDR3 sequence reads: CAISPGTGSGYTF. The CDR3 DNA reads TGTGCCATCAGTCCCGGGACAGGGAGCGGCTACACCTTC. J is TRBJ1-2 and V is TRBV10-3; 9 bases map to TRBD1. The CDR3 is 13 amino acids. Germline trimming cut 5 bases from V and 8 bases from J; bases unmatched to any gene: 6. Per the germline V gene, CDR1 is ENHRY and CDR2 is SYGVKD.

This clone was seen a single time. In DNA form, the CDR3 reads TGTGCCAGCAGTGCTGGATTCAATGAAGCTTTCTTT. It encodes CASSAGFNEAFF. The gene calls are TRBV28 and TRBJ1-1; D gene ambiguous. V lost 5 bases and J 7 bases, leaving 11 bases between the germline ends. Germline lookup yields CDR1 MDHEN and CDR2 SYDVKM. The CDR3 runs to 12 residues.

The chain recombines TRBV4-3 with TRBJ2-5, with a weak D call TRBD1 (5 bases). CDR1 and CDR2 from the germline V gene are LGHNA and YSLEER. Trimming pared 7 bases from V and 5 bases from J, leaving 20 bases between. The CDR3 contains 15 residues. CDR3 sequence (DNA): TGCGCCAGCACCTCAGACAGAGGAAAGAGGGAGACCCAGTACTTC. Protein product: CASTSDRGKRETQYF.

The chain joins TRBV10-2 to TRBJ1-2; TRBD1 matches 7 bases. CDR1 is WSHSY, CDR2 SAAADI, per germline. V was clipped by 5 bases and J by 4 bases; unmatched bases: 10. The CDR3 covers 15 residues. Here the CDR3 reads CASSHGTVIGYGYTF. The CDR3 DNA reads TGCGCCAGCAGTCACGGGACAGTAATCGGCTATGGCTACACCTTC.

The chain joins TRBV28 to TRBJ2-2; the match to TRBD2 covers 11 bases. The J segment lost 0 bases and the V segment lost 5 bases, leaving 17 bases of the junction unmatched. Germline V lookup: CDR1 MDHEN, CDR2 SYDVKM. This CDR3 contains 21 residues. CDR3 bases: TGTGCCAGCAGTCCCCCGACTAGCGGGATTCCTTACGCCGCGAACACCGGGGAGCTGTTTTTT. Its translation: CASSPPTSGIPYAANTGELFF.

The genes are TRBV27 and TRBJ2-7, with TRBD2 as a possible D gene (6 bases). V lost 5 bases and J 5 bases, leaving 10 bases between the germline ends. CDR3 length equals 12 residues. Looked up from germline, CDR1 is MNHEY and CDR2 is SMNVEV (reference sequence). CDR3 loop: CASSGDSDEQYF. CDR3 nucleotide sequence: TGTGCCAGCAGTGGGGACTCGGACGAGCAGTACTTC.

A few counts support this clone. V and J are TRBV10-1 and TRBJ2-7, with no clear D. The ends were cut back, 2 bases at V and 1 base at J, with 12 bases in the middle. CDR3 length: 15 residues. Germline V CDR1 and CDR2: WNHNN, SYGVQD (reference sequence). The CDR3 coding sequence is TGCGCCAGCAGTGAGAAAACGGATAAATCCTACGAGCAGTACTTC. Protein sequence: CASSEKTDKSYEQYF.

The rearrangement uses TRBV27 and TRBJ2-3; perhaps D is TRBD1 or TRBD2 (6 bases each). The CDR3 loop spans 13 amino acids. Germline CDR1 and CDR2: MNHEY and SMNVEV (reference sequence). Trimming cost V 5 bases and J 4 bases, with 10 bases left between them. The DNA for the CDR3 is TGTGCCAGCAGTGTCGGGGGCGCAGATACGCAGTATTTT. It is translated as CASSVGGADTQYF.

The genes are TRBV14 and TRBJ2-2; possible D gene TRBD1, 7 bases. Trimming left V 0 bases short and J 6 bases short, with 17 bases between. This CDR3 is built from 17 residues. Germline CDR1 SGHDN, CDR2 FVKESK. CDR3 sequence reads: CASSQDGSSRGAGELFF. The CDR3 region has the DNA TGTGCCAGCAGCCAAGATGGCTCGAGCAGGGGGGCCGGGGAGCTGTTTTTT.

The V gene is TRBV7-2, the J gene TRBJ2-1; tentative D call: TRBD1 (6 bases). V was shortened by 6 bases and J by 2 bases, with 20 bases between the two germline ends. Germline V lookup: CDR1 SGHTA, CDR2 FQGNSA. The CDR3 has 17 residues. The CDR3 nucleotides read TGTGCCAGCAGTCCTATACAGGGTAAAAGGGCCTACAATGAGCAGTTCTTC. This sequence encodes CASSPIQGKRAYNEQFF.

The rearrangement uses TRBV5-1 and TRBJ1-2; tentative D call: TRBD1 (5 bases). The CDR3 has 16 amino acids. V dropped 4 bases and J dropped 0 bases, with 16 bases sitting between them. From germline, CDR1 is SGHRS and CDR2 YFSETQ. CDR3 protein: CASSATGRATNYGYTF. In DNA, the CDR3 is TGCGCCAGCAGCGCAACTGGCAGGGCCACTAACTATGGCTACACCTTC.

The chain links TRBV19 to TRBJ1-1; the match to TRBD1 covers 12 bases. V gave up 10 bases and J gave up 7 bases; unmatched junction bases: 22. Germline assignment: CDR1 LNHDA and CDR2 SQIVND (reference sequence). The CDR3 contains 18 residues. DNA for the CDR3: TGTGCCACCTCTACCGGGACAGGGGGCGCGGGGTTGTTTGGTGAAGCTTTCTTT. Protein: CATSTGTGGAGLFGEAFF. Looking up the rest from reference TRBV19 and TRBJ1-1 gives the full variable domain: DGGITQSPKYLFRKEGQNVTLSCEQNLNHDAMYWYRQDPGQGLRLIYYSQIVNDFQKGDIAEGYSVSREKKESFPLTVTSAQKNPTAFYLCATSTGTGGAGLFGEAFFGQGTRLTVV.

The chain links TRBV29-1 to TRBJ1-5; D perhaps matches TRBD1 (5 bases). CDR1 SQVTM and CDR2 ANQGSEA come from the germline V gene. Trimming left V 0 bases short and J 7 bases short, with 10 bases between. There are 13 residues in the CDR3. CDR3 sequence reads: CSVEDRKGQPQHF. As DNA, the CDR3 is TGCAGCGTTGAAGATCGTAAGGGGCAGCCCCAGCATTTT.

The chain employs TRBV5-4 and TRBJ2-6; 7 bases match TRBD1. The CDR3 extends over 14 amino acids. Looked up from germline, CDR1 is SGHNT and CDR2 is YYREEE (reference sequence). With 0 bases clipped from V and 14 bases from J, the junction kept 8 bases outside the gene matches. The CDR3 nucleotides read TGTGCCAGCAGCTTGGAGGGGACAGCACCGCTCCTGACTTTC. Translating it yields CASSLEGTAPLLTF.

The chain recombines TRBV28 with TRBJ1-3, with 7 bases identical to TRBD1. The CDR3 is 14 amino acids. Trimming cost V 6 bases and J 7 bases; bases outside gene matches: 9. From germline, CDR1 is MDHEN and CDR2 SYDVKM. The CDR3 nucleotides are TGTGCCAGCAGGGATAGGGGGCTCGGGAACACCATATATTTT. Protein sequence: CASRDRGLGNTIYF.

The chain recombines TRBV10-2 with TRBJ1-3; 9 bases are a match to TRBD1. Germline V lookup: CDR1 WSHSY, CDR2 SAAADI. The CDR3 has 17 residues. J was trimmed by 0 bases and V by 8 bases; bases with no gene match: 11. CDR3 coding DNA: TGCGCCAGCGCCAACCCGGGACAGGGAAACTCTGGAAACACCATATATTTT. The encoded protein is CASANPGQGNSGNTIYF.

CDR3 in DNA: TGCAGCCTATCCGGGGGCTTTGAAGCTTTCTTT. This codes for CSLSGGFEAFF. This chain uses TRBV20-1 with TRBJ1-1, with a possible D match to TRBD1 (6 bases). Germline CDR1 is DFQATT and CDR2 is SNEGSKA (reference sequence). This CDR3 is built from 11 residues.

The chain has TRBV11-1 and TRBJ1-4, with 8 positions matching TRBD1. This CDR3 comprises 13 residues. The junction had 4 bases not matched to a gene; V was cut back by 5 bases and J by 8 bases. Per germline, CDR1 SGHAT and CDR2 FQDESV (reference sequence). The chain's CDR3 is CASSPDRDEKLFF. CDR3 nucleotides: TGTGCCAGCAGCCCGGACAGGGACGAAAAACTGTTTTTT.

This clone was seen just once. J is TRBJ1-5 and V is TRBV19; D gene ambiguous. Trimming removed 6 bases at V and 3 bases at J, with 15 bases between. From germline, CDR1 is LNHDA and CDR2 SQIVND (reference sequence). There are 15 residues in the CDR3. The chain's CDR3 is CASSLNGRHNQPQHF. Written as DNA, the CDR3 is TGTGCCAGTAGCCTCAATGGGAGGCACAATCAGCCCCAGCATTTT. The whole variable domain, filled in from reference TRBV19 and TRBJ1-5, reads DGGITQSPKYLFRKEGQNVTLSCEQNLNHDAMYWYRQDPGQGLRLIYYSQIVNDFQKGDIAEGYSVSREKKESFPLTVTSAQKNPTAFYLCASSLNGRHNQPQHFGDGTRLSIL.

This rearrangement joins TRBV18 to TRBJ1-2, with no clear D. Germline CDR1 and CDR2: KGHSH and LQKENI. The CDR3 length is 10 residues. The ends were cut back, 3 bases at V and 10 bases at J, with 6 bases in the middle. Here the CDR3 reads CASSPRDYTF. The CDR3 nucleotides read TGTGCCAGCTCACCGCGGGACTACACCTTC.

This chain connects TRBV7-9 to TRBJ2-1, with 12 bases aligning to TRBD1. This CDR3 has 18 residues. V shed 1 base and J 7 bases; nucleotides not matched to a gene: 11. The V gene's germline CDR1 is SEHNR and CDR2 FQNEAQ (reference sequence). The CDR3 spells CASSLGRRDRGRMNEQFF. DNA of the CDR3: TGTGCCAGCAGCTTAGGTAGGAGGGACAGGGGGCGAATGAATGAGCAGTTCTTC.